This T cell receptor beta chain comes out of a study of T cells in Graves' hyperthyroidism and ophthalmopathy. Turning to the study itself: Prior to any treatment, at the point of initial diagnosis, peripheral blood was collected. Overall study results and limits: It was a median roughly six months before onset that the model predicted ophthalmopathy.

CDR1 and CDR2 from the germline V gene are LNHDA and SQIVND (reference sequence). This CDR3 has 13 amino acids. V shed 5 bases, J shed 4 bases, and the junction held 4 bases outside the gene matches. Comments on this clonotype: The target antigen is unknown.

The source material, RNA transcripts, was used to amplify TCR beta CDR3 regions. A first-round RT-PCR of the TCR CDR3 used the HTBI primer set. TCRdb re-called the multiplex PCR reads through MiXCR, storing one row per CDR3 protein. The data contain about 290,000 distinct CDR3 sequences, roughly 15% of them singletons. Disease duration under 2 months; hyperthyroidism patients were aged 18 to 65. Each 10 ml fresh peripheral blood draw supplied the PBMCs. Sequencing input: blood. The V gene is TRBV19, the J gene TRBJ1-1, with 7 bases matching TRBD1. The receptor comes from a woman aged 40 to 49 with Graves' hyperthyroidism. The CDR3 loop is CASSHRGSTEAFF. In DNA form, the CDR3 reads TGTGCCAGTAGTCACAGGGGAAGCACTGAAGCTTTCTTT.